The present TCR beta chain was sequenced within a study of naive and memory T cell subsets. This CDR3 region has 14 residues. Between the trimmed V and J ends, which lost 7 bases and 0 bases, there was a span of 13 bases. Germline CDR1 and CDR2: MNHEY and SMNVEV (reference sequence). Two oligonucleotides, mixed equimolar, formed the beta constant-region primer covering TRBC1 and TRBC2. TCRdb passed the UMI-ligation and nested PCR reads through MiXCR, listing each CDR3 protein once. The sample lists tens of thousands of distinct CDR3 sequences, 8% to 13% occurring once. This clonotype was counted at least ten times. What it recognizes is unknown. Study-level points and caveats: From naive to CM, EM and EMRA, diversity decreased and Gini increased.

This clonotype was obtained from a human donor in good health. The chain combines TRBV27 with TRBJ2-7; D is perhaps TRBD1 or TRBD2 (5 bases each). Sequencing was performed on central memory CD8+ T cells from blood. The CDR3 spells CASKIGTFSYEQYF. The CDR3 DNA follows: TGTGCCAGCAAAATCGGGACCTTCTCCTACGAGCAGTACTTC.